A selection of T cell receptor beta chains follows, all from one sample in a study of monozygotic twins with inflammatory bowel disease. After re-calling the 5' RACE reads, TCRdb lists one entry per CDR3 protein, DNA absent. The sample is made up of 200,000 to 250,000 distinct CDR3 sequences, and the top ten hold approximately 7.7% of it. Sequenced: blood. These receptors came from a human donor with ulcerative colitis or Crohn's disease, or a healthy co-twin of an affected twin (not recorded which). Each CDR3 is given with its conserved first and last residue. The order of the fields is CDR3 length, J gene, V gene, CDR3 protein.

CDR3 length: 14
J gene: TRBJ1-1
V gene: TRBV27
CDR3 protein: CASSTTGDNTEAFF

CDR3 length: 14
J gene: TRBJ2-6
V gene: TRBV5-1
CDR3 protein: CASSLNPSTNVLTF

CDR3 length: 17
J gene: TRBJ1-1
V gene: TRBV6-5
CDR3 protein: CASSYVPPTGVDTEAFF

CDR3 length: 11
J gene: TRBJ2-1
V gene: TRBV29-1
CDR3 protein: CSVVAYNEQFF

CDR3 length: 13
J gene: TRBJ1-1
V gene: TRBV7-3
CDR3 protein: CASSLLVSAEAFF

CDR3 length: 13
J gene: TRBJ1-2
V gene: TRBV4-2
CDR3 protein: CASSQLGTYGYTF

CDR3 length: 11
J gene: TRBJ2-7
V gene: TRBV5-6
CDR3 protein: CASSLGYEQYF

CDR3 length: 13
J gene: TRBJ2-7
V gene: TRBV6-2/TRBV6-3
CDR3 protein: CASSRKMVDEQYF

CDR3 length: 16
J gene: TRBJ1-2
V gene: TRBV12-5
CDR3 protein: CASGLPDRFPNYGYTF

CDR3 length: 13
J gene: TRBJ2-5
V gene: TRBV28
CDR3 protein: CASSPRLPATQYF

CDR3 length: 15
J gene: TRBJ1-2
V gene: TRBV20-1
CDR3 protein: CSASPGTGINYGYTF

CDR3 length: 14
J gene: TRBJ2-7
V gene: TRBV20-1
CDR3 protein: CSASPTDRIYEQYF

CDR3 length: 12
J gene: TRBJ2-7
V gene: TRBV5-1
CDR3 protein: CASSLVGSEQYF

CDR3 length: 15
J gene: TRBJ2-7
V gene: TRBV28
CDR3 protein: CASSQWTSGNYEQYF

CDR3 length: 12
J gene: TRBJ2-3
V gene: TRBV7-9
CDR3 protein: CASSSAMGSKYF

CDR3 length: 14
J gene: TRBJ2-3
V gene: TRBV5-1
CDR3 protein: CASSLTPTSGTQYF

CDR3 length: 17
J gene: TRBJ2-3
V gene: TRBV24-1
CDR3 protein: CATSDLSPTRGGDTQYF

CDR3 length: 14
J gene: TRBJ1-2
V gene: TRBV12-3/TRBV12-4
CDR3 protein: CASTIGDTYYGYTF

CDR3 length: 16
J gene: TRBJ2-2
V gene: TRBV14
CDR3 protein: CASSQLPGVIGGEPFF

CDR3 length: 16
J gene: TRBJ1-4
V gene: TRBV6-5
CDR3 protein: CASSYGTGGANEKLFF

CDR3 length: 16
J gene: TRBJ2-3
V gene: TRBV20-1
CDR3 protein: CSAREGSGDPTDTQYF

CDR3 length: 14
J gene: TRBJ1-2
V gene: TRBV5-1
CDR3 protein: CASSLGTGDSGYTF

CDR3 length: 13
J gene: TRBJ2-5
V gene: TRBV29-1
CDR3 protein: CSVGQPVQETQYF

CDR3 length: 16
J gene: TRBJ2-2
V gene: TRBV3-1
CDR3 protein: CASSRGTGAGTGELFF

CDR3 length: 15
J gene: TRBJ2-3
V gene: TRBV6-2/TRBV6-3
CDR3 protein: CASSTSDSFTDTQYF

CDR3 length: 19
J gene: TRBJ2-1
V gene: TRBV11-2
CDR3 protein: CASSLNGLSSGGESNEQFF

CDR3 length: 13
J gene: TRBJ2-3
V gene: TRBV4-2
CDR3 protein: CASSSGGANTQYF

CDR3 length: 15
J gene: TRBJ1-1
V gene: TRBV5-1
CDR3 protein: CASSLDEGASTEAFF

CDR3 length: 13
J gene: TRBJ2-3
V gene: TRBV11-2
CDR3 protein: CASSLELADTQYF

CDR3 length: 16
J gene: TRBJ1-1
V gene: TRBV10-2
CDR3 protein: CASSLPGTGVGGEAFF

CDR3 length: 13
J gene: TRBJ2-2
V gene: TRBV5-4
CDR3 protein: CASSTTRNGELFF

CDR3 length: 13
J gene: TRBJ1-2
V gene: TRBV19
CDR3 protein: CASSIGQGDGYTF

CDR3 length: 11
J gene: TRBJ1-2
V gene: TRBV6-5
CDR3 protein: CASSYPGQLTF

CDR3 length: 18
J gene: TRBJ2-3
V gene: TRBV27
CDR3 protein: CASSLSLALAGASDTQYF

CDR3 length: 16
J gene: TRBJ1-2
V gene: TRBV10-3
CDR3 protein: CAISESQPGSTYGYTF

CDR3 length: 14
J gene: TRBJ2-7
V gene: TRBV20-1
CDR3 protein: CSARQDASSYEQYF

CDR3 length: 15
J gene: TRBJ2-1
V gene: TRBV7-3
CDR3 protein: CASSPGTGVEDEQFF

CDR3 length: 15
J gene: TRBJ1-1
V gene: TRBV5-1
CDR3 protein: CASSLTTNMNTEAFF

CDR3 length: 16
J gene: TRBJ1-2
V gene: TRBV5-5
CDR3 protein: CASSASGGAGDYGYTF

CDR3 length: 15
J gene: TRBJ2-3
V gene: TRBV7-2
CDR3 protein: CASSLKIAMADTQYF

CDR3 length: 13
J gene: TRBJ1-3
V gene: TRBV12-3/TRBV12-4
CDR3 protein: CASSRQDGNTIYF

CDR3 length: 14
J gene: TRBJ1-1
V gene: TRBV12-5
CDR3 protein: CASVYRGVNTEAFF

CDR3 length: 14
J gene: TRBJ2-1
V gene: TRBV20-1
CDR3 protein: CSARGLLASYEQFF

CDR3 length: 15
J gene: TRBJ2-2
V gene: TRBV14
CDR3 protein: CASSDIAGGPGELFF

CDR3 length: 14
J gene: TRBJ1-3
V gene: TRBV6-1
CDR3 protein: CASSPTRSGNTIYF

CDR3 length: 13
J gene: TRBJ2-7
V gene: TRBV3-1
CDR3 protein: CASSRGTPGEQYF

CDR3 length: 13
J gene: TRBJ1-3
V gene: TRBV4-3
CDR3 protein: CASSQGTPNTIYF

CDR3 length: 14
J gene: TRBJ2-2
V gene: TRBV19
CDR3 protein: CASSPGRYTGELFF

CDR3 length: 14
J gene: TRBJ2-3
V gene: TRBV15
CDR3 protein: CATSRDPSTDTQYF

CDR3 length: 14
J gene: TRBJ1-4
V gene: TRBV4-1
CDR3 protein: CASSPLGVPGKLFF

CDR3 length: 13
J gene: TRBJ2-7
V gene: TRBV10-3
CDR3 protein: CAISESGTYEQYF

CDR3 length: 16
J gene: TRBJ2-3
V gene: TRBV7-8
CDR3 protein: CASSLGSGRATDTQYF